One and the same sample provided the 24 T cell receptor beta chains below, sequenced in a study of human T cells and chemical hapten exposure. Noted time point: patch test 1, 2 weeks after DPC sensitization. The treatment denotes: therapeutic diphenylcyclopropenone sensitization with weekly scalp DPC. Each CDR3 protein is one row after TCRdb ran MiXCR on the RACE reads. The data show more than 65,000 distinct CDR3 sequences, approximately 32% seen once. The sample here was whole blood, taken in connection with sensitization to the hapten diphenylcyclopropenone (DPC). The receptors were gathered from a man aged 35-49 years with alopecia areata. Some clones in this sample may be carry-over from other donors' samples.

V and J are TRBV6-1 and TRBJ2-4; 8 bases match TRBD2. V gave up 6 bases and J gave up 5 bases; unmatched junction bases: 9. The CDR3 runs to 15 residues. CDR1 is MNHNS and CDR2 is SASEGT in the germline V gene. The CDR3 DNA is TGTGCCAGCAGGAGGGCAGCGGGAGAGGAAAACATTCAGTACTTC. Amino acids: CASRRAAGEENIQYF.

The gene calls are TRBV28 and TRBJ2-3; the D is unclear. The V gene lost 2 bases and the J gene lost 0 bases, with 9 bases spanning the gap. This CDR3 region has 15 residues. In germline, CDR1 is MDHEN, CDR2 SYDVKM. CDR3 in DNA: TGTGCCAGCAGTTTAGGCGTGGGAAGCACAGATACGCAGTATTTT. It specifies CASSLGVGSTDTQYF.

Only a few counts were recorded for this clonotype. The gene calls are TRBV20-1 and TRBJ1-2; 9 bases are shared with TRBD1. V trimming: 0 bases; J trimming: 7 bases; junction bases outside the gene matches: 9. The CDR3 extends over 15 amino acids. In germline, CDR1 is DFQATT, CDR2 SNEGSKA (reference sequence). CDR3 residues: CSAREAGTGNPGYTF. CDR3 nucleotide sequence: TGCAGTGCTAGAGAAGCCGGGACAGGGAACCCTGGCTACACCTTC.

The chain couples TRBV28 to TRBJ1-5, with TRBD1 matching over 9 bases. Germline V gives CDR1 MDHEN, CDR2 SYDVKM. The CDR3 runs to 15 residues. V lost 6 bases, J lost 0 bases, and 3 bases stayed unmatched. The CDR3: CASRRTGVSNQPQHF. The CDR3 DNA follows: TGTGCCAGCAGGCGGACAGGGGTTAGCAATCAGCCCCAGCATTTT.

This clonotype was recorded a few times. The chain couples TRBV6-5 to TRBJ2-1, with 12 nucleotides matching TRBD2. Losses at the gene ends were 0 bases for V and 7 bases for J; bases not matched to a gene: 10. This CDR3 spans 18 amino acids. CDR1 and CDR2 (germline): MNHEY, SVGAGI. The DNA of the CDR3 is TGTGCCAGCAGTTACTCGTACCCGACTAGCGGGAGTAGAAATGAGCAGTTCTTC. This codes for CASSYSYPTSGSRNEQFF.

This clonotype was picked up a small number of times. This rearrangement joins TRBV28 to TRBJ2-1, with D possibly being TRBD1 or TRBD2 (5 bases each). Per germline, CDR1 MDHEN and CDR2 SYDVKM. This CDR3 has 12 amino acids. CDR3 sequence: CQTGAGGHEQFF. CDR3 in DNA: TGTCAAACCGGGGCAGGAGGACATGAGCAGTTCTTC.

This clonotype was detected only once. The chain uses TRBV2 and TRBJ1-5; D perhaps matches TRBD1 (5 bases). Between the trimmed V and J ends, which lost 2 bases and 0 bases, there was a span of 20 bases. This CDR3 contains 19 residues. Germline CDR1 SNHLY, CDR2 FYNNEI. CDR3 sequence reads: CASSELTHRGGYSNQPQHF. The DNA for the CDR3 is TGTGCCAGCAGTGAACTGACTCACCGCGGGGGGTATAGCAATCAGCCCCAGCATTTT.

The chain joins TRBV10-1 to TRBJ2-3; tentative D call: TRBD1 (5 bases). The CDR3 is 16 residues long. Germline CDR1 is WNHNN and CDR2 is SYGVQD (reference sequence). V lost 3 bases to trimming and J lost 0 bases, with 13 bases between them. The CDR3 DNA reads TGCGCCAGCAGTGATATTACAGGACAAAGCACAGATACGCAGTATTTT. Protein sequence: CASSDITGQSTDTQYF.

J is TRBJ2-4 and V is TRBV30; 10 nucleotides align to TRBD2. V lost 2 bases, J lost 3 bases, and 4 bases stayed unmatched. The CDR3 sequence is 15 residues long. Germline V CDR1 and CDR2: GTSNPN, SVGIG (reference sequence). The CDR3 DNA follows: TGTGCCTGGAGTCCTAGCGGGAGCCTCAAAAACATTCAGTACTTC. Protein sequence: CAWSPSGSLKNIQYF.

The V and J genes are TRBV20-1 and TRBJ1-6; 10 bases fit TRBD1. Germline trimming cut 5 bases from V and 4 bases from J; bases unmatched to any gene: 8. Germline CDR1 is DFQATT and CDR2 is SNEGSKA (reference sequence). The CDR3 has 16 residues. The CDR3 protein is CSAEAGTGEYNSPLHF. The CDR3 region has the DNA TGCAGTGCTGAGGCCGGGACAGGGGAATATAATTCACCCCTCCACTTT.

This clonotype was detected only a few times. V usage is TRBV27 and J usage is TRBJ1-5, with D uncertain. The V end lost 5 bases, the J end lost 0 bases, and 11 bases lay between the germline ends. CDR1 is MNHEY and CDR2 is SMNVEV in the germline V gene (reference sequence). The CDR3 sequence is 15 residues long. The CDR3, as DNA: TGTGCCAGCAGTCAAGGCGGGTATAGCAATCAGCCCCAGCATTTT. Amino acid sequence: CASSQGGYSNQPQHF.

This clonotype was detected only a few times. The chain joins TRBV7-6 to TRBJ1-1; 7 bases are a match to TRBD1. Germline V gives CDR1 SGHVS, CDR2 FNYEAQ. The trim removed 5 bases at V and 4 bases at J, leaving 10 bases unmatched. The CDR3 runs to 15 residues. The CDR3 region has the DNA TGTGCCAGCAGCCCGGGGCGACAGGGTGGCACTGAAGCTTTCTTT. Amino acids: CASSPGRQGGTEAFF.

The chain is built from TRBV7-2 and TRBJ2-3; no clear D. This CDR3 contains 14 residues. V was clipped by 3 bases and J by 2 bases, with 9 bases between them. Germline values: CDR1 SGHTA, CDR2 FQGNSA. The CDR3 coding sequence is TGTGCCAGCAGCTTGGAAGTCCTCACAGATACGCAGTATTTT. Protein product: CASSLEVLTDTQYF.

The chain is built from TRBV5-1 and TRBJ2-6; maybe TRBD2 (5 bases). The CDR3 loop spans 16 amino acids. The V end lost 4 bases, the J end lost 0 bases, and 11 bases lay between the germline ends. From germline, CDR1 is SGHRS and CDR2 YFSETQ. The CDR3 sequence: CASSPEGSSGANVLTF. The CDR3 coding sequence is TGCGCCAGCAGCCCCGAAGGGAGCTCTGGGGCCAACGTCCTGACTTTC.

The chain joins TRBV28 to TRBJ2-1, with a possible D match to TRBD2 (5 bases). Germline V gene data show CDR1 as MDHEN and CDR2 as SYDVKM. This CDR3 contains 14 residues. V lost 8 bases and J lost 1, with 12 bases in between. The CDR3, as DNA: TGTGCCAGCGTCGGGTCGGGGTCCTACAATGAGCAGTTCTTC. Translated, it gives CASVGSGSYNEQFF.

The rearrangement uses TRBV14 and TRBJ2-5; D possibly corresponds to TRBD2 (7 bases). CDR1 is SGHDN, CDR2 FVKESK, per germline. CDR3 size: 14 residues. V dropped 6 bases and J dropped 4 bases, with 15 bases sitting between them. The CDR3, as DNA: TGTGCCAGCAGATCTAGCGGAGGGGGAGAGACCCAGTACTTC. As protein: CASRSSGGGETQYF.

This clonotype was recorded at least ten times. The chain is built from TRBV6-1 and TRBJ2-7; D is possibly TRBD1 (6 bases). The CDR3 covers 13 residues. Germline-derived CDR1 and CDR2 are MNHNS and SASEGT. V lost 4 bases, J lost 4 bases, and 11 bases lay in between. The CDR3 bases are TGTGCCAGCAGTGCAGAACAGGGATACGAGCAGTACTTC. Its protein product is CASSAEQGYEQYF.

In its sample, this clonotype was seen a few times. The chain couples TRBV12-3 or TRBV12-4 to TRBJ1-1, with no clear D. The CDR3 loop spans 12 amino acids. V was shortened by 3 bases and J by 2 bases, with 4 bases between the two germline ends. CDR3 region: CASSLFNTEAFF. For the CDR3, the DNA is TGTGCCAGCAGTTTGTTCAACACTGAAGCTTTCTTT.

The chain carries TRBV12-3 or TRBV12-4 and TRBJ2-1; TRBD2 matches 7 bases. This CDR3 spans 16 amino acids. Trimming removed 4 bases from V and 0 bases from J; junction bases left unmatched: 6. Here the CDR3 reads CASSSQTSTSYNEQFF. Written as DNA, the CDR3 is TGTGCCAGCAGTTCCCAGACTAGCACCTCCTACAATGAGCAGTTCTTC.

The rearrangement joins TRBV20-1 to TRBJ2-6; TRBD1 agrees at 8 bases. The CDR3 is made up of 16 amino acids. V was pared by 6 bases and J by 4 bases, with 11 bases of the junction left unmatched. CDR1 and CDR2 (germline): DFQATT, SNEGSKA (reference sequence). CDR3 residues: CSAPGGAYGGANVLTF. The CDR3 DNA is TGCAGTGCCCCAGGGGGCGCCTATGGGGGGGCCAACGTCCTGACTTTC.

The V call is TRBV7-3, the J call TRBJ2-3; 8 bases are a match to TRBD1. The junction had 5 bases not matched to a gene; V was cut back by 4 bases and J by 2 bases. The CDR3 runs 15 residues. Germline assignment: CDR1 SGHTA and CDR2 FQGTGA. CDR3 sequence reads: CASSSGGGLTDTQYF. The CDR3 coding sequence is TGTGCCAGCAGCTCAGGGGGCGGCCTCACAGATACGCAGTATTTT.

This clonotype was observed a few times. The chain joins TRBV3-1 to TRBJ2-5, with D perhaps TRBD2 (5 bases). V lost 4 bases and J 5 bases, leaving 8 bases between the germline ends. Looked up from germline, CDR1 is LGHDT and CDR2 is YNNKEL (reference sequence). The CDR3 sequence is 12 residues long. CDR3 amino acids: CASSPTGETQYF. The CDR3 DNA reads TGTGCCAGCAGCCCGACGGGGGAGACCCAGTACTTC.

This chain connects TRBV28 to TRBJ2-7, with 11 bases lining up with TRBD2. Germline CDR1 MDHEN, CDR2 SYDVKM. CDR3 length equals 14 residues. V gave up 7 bases and J gave up 3 bases; unmatched junction bases: 5. In DNA form, the CDR3 reads TGTGCCAGCACTGAACTAGCGGGGGACTACGAGCAGTACTTC. Residues: CASTELAGDYEQYF.

The sample holds a few counts of this clonotype. The V and J genes are TRBV20-1 and TRBJ2-7, with TRBD1 identical over 7 bases. With 5 bases clipped from V and 4 bases from J, the junction kept 8 bases outside the gene matches. CDR1 DFQATT and CDR2 SNEGSKA come from the germline V gene (reference sequence). This CDR3 spans 13 amino acids. CDR3 DNA sequence: TGCAGTGCTGTGGGACAGAACTATTACGAGCAGTACTTC. Translated: CSAVGQNYYEQYF.